These T cell receptor beta chains were read from a single sample in a study of T cell responses to AZD1222 COVID-19 vaccine. TCRdb's table, derived via immunoSEQ multiplex PCR, lists solely in-frame clones and lacks some. This sample has 90,000 to 150,000 clones; around 89% occur once, and the top ten carry roughly 6.9%. The sample in question was peripheral blood, obtained 28 days after the second AZD1222 dose. These receptors all stem from an adult who received the AZD1222 COVID-19 vaccine. Both conserved end residues are part of each CDR3. A D gene is named only where the DNA matches it firmly. The size field is filled for only some rows; it gives once, few, many or a size class.

D gene,V gene,clone size,J gene,CDR3 protein,CDR3 DNA
TRBD2,TRBV19,-,TRBJ2-3,CASSIPGRGTDTQYF,TGTGCCAGTAGTATCCCCGGGCGGGGGACAGATACGCAGTATTTT
-,TRBV2,-,TRBJ2-3,CASNTGTLYTQYF,TGTGCCAGCAACACCGGGACGCTTTATACGCAGTATTTT
TRBD2,TRBV23-1,-,TRBJ2-1,CASSQSDSGSSCNEQFF,TGCGCCAGCAGTCAATCTGACAGCGGGAGTTCGTGCAATGAGCAGTTCTTC
-,TRBV2,-,TRBJ2-7,CASSQPYEQYF,TGTGCCAGCAGTCAGCCGTACGAGCAGTACTTC
-,TRBV20-1,-,TRBJ1-1,CSALGNTEAFF,TGCAGTGCCCTGGGGAACACTGAAGCTTTCTTT
TRBD2,TRBV11-3,-,TRBJ2-3,CASSSHTGLAGPGTDTQYF,TGTGCCAGCAGCTCCCACACTGGACTAGCGGGTCCCGGCACAGATACGCAGTATTTT
-,TRBV13,-,TRBJ1-3,CASSLGGTGNTIYF,TGTGCCAGCAGCTTAGGAGGGACTGGAAACACCATATATTTT
TRBD2,TRBV2,once,TRBJ2-1,CASSDGLAGGHEQFF,TGTGCCAGCAGTGATGGGCTAGCGGGGGGGCATGAGCAGTTCTTC
TRBD1,TRBV25-1,-,TRBJ2-1,CASRERDRGLYNEQFF,TGTGCCAGCAGGGAGAGAGACAGGGGGTTGTACAATGAGCAGTTCTTC
TRBD1,TRBV5-1,-,TRBJ2-7,CASSSGTGGYEQYF,TGCGCCAGCAGCTCCGGGACAGGAGGTTACGAGCAGTACTTC
TRBD1,TRBV7-8,-,TRBJ1-1,CASSPRPGQRLDTEAFF,TGTGCCAGCAGCCCCAGACCGGGACAGAGACTGGACACTGAAGCTTTCTTT
-,TRBV12-5,-,TRBJ2-3,CASGPGTGATDTQYF,TGTGCTAGTGGTCCCGGGACTGGAGCTACAGATACGCAGTATTTT
TRBD1,TRBV6-6,-,TRBJ1-1,CASSFEGAGAFF,TGTGCCAGCAGTTTCGAGGGGGCAGGAGCTTTCTTT
TRBD2,TRBV5-8,-,TRBJ2-2,CASSQGLVNTGELFF,TGTGCCAGCAGTCAGGGACTAGTCAACACCGGGGAGCTGTTTTTT
-,TRBV2,-,TRBJ1-3,CASSPYGQLLSGNTIYF,TGTGCCAGCAGTCCCTATGGACAGTTGCTCTCTGGAAACACCATATATTTT
-,TRBV27,-,TRBJ2-1,CASSTAGNEQFF,TGTGCCAGCAGTACCGCTGGGAATGAGCAGTTCTTC
TRBD1,TRBV7-3,-,TRBJ2-2,CASSPVRQGHGGELFF,TGTGCCAGCAGCCCCGTGAGACAGGGGCATGGGGGGGAGCTGTTTTTT
TRBD1,TRBV7-9,-,TRBJ2-7,CASSVSGTAQFYEQYF,TGTGCCAGCAGCGTATCCGGGACAGCACAGTTCTACGAGCAGTACTTC
TRBD2,TRBV7-2,-,TRBJ2-1,CASRGTSGMSSYNEQFF,TGTGCCAGCAGGGGTACTAGCGGGATGAGCTCCTACAATGAGCAGTTCTTC
TRBD1,TRBV7-8,-,TRBJ1-1,CASSSSGQGVNTEAFF,TGTGCCAGCAGCTCGTCGGGACAGGGGGTAAACACTGAAGCTTTCTTT
-,TRBV7-9,-,TRBJ2-5,CASSLSQLQQETQYF,TGTGCCAGCAGCTTAAGCCAGCTACAACAAGAGACCCAGTACTTC
-,TRBV20-1,-,TRBJ1-5,CSASGKLGTINQPQHF,TGCAGTGCTAGTGGCAAACTGGGAACTATCAATCAGCCCCAGCATTTT
-,TRBV15,few,TRBJ2-6,CATSSGALSGANVLTF,TGTGCCACCAGCAGCGGGGCCTTATCTGGGGCCAACGTCCTGACTTTC
TRBD2,TRBV6-4,-,TRBJ2-3,CASSGTSGGTDTQYF,TGTGCCAGCAGTGGGACTAGCGGGGGCACAGATACGCAGTATTTT